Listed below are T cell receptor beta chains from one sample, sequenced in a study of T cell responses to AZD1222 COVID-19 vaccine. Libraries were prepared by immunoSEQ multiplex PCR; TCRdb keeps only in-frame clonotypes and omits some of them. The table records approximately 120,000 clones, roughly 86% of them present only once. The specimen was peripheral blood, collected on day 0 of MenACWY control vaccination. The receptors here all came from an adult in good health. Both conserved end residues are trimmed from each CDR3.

ASNKQENGYT TRBJ1-2 TRBV28
ASSLQGYGYT TRBJ1-2 TRBV28
ASSLGTRYEQY TRBJ2-7 TRBV13
ASSWVANTGELF TRBJ2-2 TRBV5-4
ASSELGQGGSYEQY TRBJ2-7 TRBV19
ASSLSVGYEQY TRBJ2-7 TRBV7-2
AWSHGDEQF TRBJ2-1 TRBV30
ATSGGQLNQPQH TRBJ1-5 TRBV24-1
ASSFSEIWSPLH TRBJ1-6 TRBV28
SVPGQGLQETQY TRBJ2-5 TRBV29-1
ASRARGTGGTGELF TRBJ2-2 TRBV19
ASRDWALTGYTEAF TRBJ1-1 TRBV2
AISGASGGAENIQY TRBJ2-4 TRBV10-3
ASSFWSRGREQY TRBJ2-7 TRBV11-2
ASSVAGPPWETQY TRBJ2-5 TRBV9
ASSFVDQPQH TRBJ1-5 TRBV28
ASSSRPGTSPLH TRBJ1-6 TRBV13
AISDGVRDTEAF TRBJ1-1 TRBV10-3
ASSSGGAGSPLH TRBJ1-6 TRBV27
ASSPMGVPGELF TRBJ2-2 TRBV6-2/TRBV6-3
AGAPGVWGRLTPNQALNTEAF TRBJ1-1 TRBV28
ASSTPRRGGEKLF TRBJ1-4 TRBV9
ASTYGSGGTDTQY TRBJ2-3 TRBV6-5
ASSYPTYRTAYEQY TRBJ2-7 TRBV6-2/TRBV6-3
ASSPGLAPSTDTQY TRBJ2-3 TRBV9
ASRGGGPYEQY TRBJ2-7 TRBV28
ASRGYDEQY TRBJ2-7 TRBV25-1
ASSLGETYEQY TRBJ2-7 TRBV7-9
ASSELGDTQY TRBJ2-3 TRBV6-1
ASSYSRTGDSPLH TRBJ1-6 TRBV6-5
ASSPSGSGNTIY TRBJ1-3 TRBV18
ASSFGLTGGETQY TRBJ2-5 TRBV5-4
ASSLRTAPKQF TRBJ2-1 TRBV27
AISRTGTTYEQY TRBJ2-7 TRBV10-3
ASRAGGGLAGGGPDTQY TRBJ2-3 TRBV7-9
ASRAAGGEETQY TRBJ2-5 TRBV25-1
ASRLTLQGAGYEQY TRBJ2-7 TRBV6-6
SVESGGTDTQY TRBJ2-3 TRBV29-1
ASSLAVPGWPQH TRBJ1-5 TRBV7-2
ATSAWDSRLAGELF TRBJ2-2 TRBV24-1
ASRFIPGLAGISYEQY TRBJ2-7 TRBV12-2
AWSVLDSEAF TRBJ1-1 TRBV30
ASSPPRVRDQPQH TRBJ1-5 TRBV18
ASSLQGSGYGYT TRBJ1-2 TRBV5-4
ASSLGTGVGQPQH TRBJ1-5 TRBV11-2
ASSLVPQVDTQY TRBJ2-3 TRBV5-1
ASSRPGQGKIDGYT TRBJ1-2 TRBV28
ASSATRGQGGETQY TRBJ2-5 TRBV7-9
ASSLWSRPQH TRBJ1-5 TRBV28
AWSTDSNNSPLH TRBJ1-6 TRBV30
ASSEDRGRETQY TRBJ2-5 TRBV6-1
ASSSEQGGYDEQF TRBJ2-1 TRBV6-4